Each of the 17 T cell receptor beta chains below was sequenced from the same sample in a study of somatic mutations in cytotoxic T cells in rheumatoid arthritis. Sequencing was performed with immunoSEQ multiplex PCR; in TCRdb, only in-frame clones are kept and a portion is missing. The table records tens of thousands of clones, about 86% of them present only once. The sequencing input was CD8+ T cells sorted from blood. The source is a woman aged 45 to 65 in good health.

The chain combines TRBV11-1 with TRBJ1-1, with D perhaps TRBD1 (6 bases). V was pared by 6 bases and J by 1 base, with 15 bases between. CDR3 length equals 15 residues. CDR1 is SGHAT, CDR2 FQDESV, per germline (reference sequence). The CDR3 region is CASSSVGQQNTEAFF. DNA of the CDR3: TGTGCCAGCAGTTCCGTAGGACAGCAGAACACTGAAGCTTTCTTT.

This clone occurred a few times. The chain employs TRBV27 and TRBJ2-7; 7 nucleotides line up with TRBD1. Looked up from germline, CDR1 is MNHEY and CDR2 is SMNVEV (reference sequence). The trim removed 1 base at V and 2 bases at J, leaving 2 bases unmatched. This CDR3 spans 14 amino acids. The CDR3 sequence: CASSLYRGTYEQYF. The CDR3 nucleotides are TGTGCCAGCAGTTTATACAGGGGTACCTACGAGCAGTACTTC.

The J gene is TRBJ2-3, the V gene TRBV9; 8 nucleotides align to TRBD2. The CDR3 is 16 amino acids. Trimming removed 3 bases from V and 0 bases from J; junction bases left unmatched: 6. CDR1 is SGDLS, CDR2 YYNGEE, per germline. DNA of the CDR3: TGTGCCAGCAGCGCATCAGCGGGGGCTAGCACAGATACGCAGTATTTT. Amino acid sequence: CASSASAGASTDTQYF.

The chain is built from TRBV7-9 and TRBJ1-5; D gene unclear. Germline V CDR1 and CDR2: SEHNR, FQNEAQ (reference sequence). The V end was cut by 0 bases, the J end by 7 bases, with 4 bases between. CDR3 length: 12 residues. For the CDR3, the DNA is TGTGCCAGCAGCTTAGCGGGGCAGCCCCAGCATTTT. Translation gives CASSLAGQPQHF.

The chain has TRBV6-6 and TRBJ2-3, with D unclear. Germline V lookup: CDR1 MNHNY, CDR2 SVGAGI (reference sequence). The ends were cut back, 5 bases at V and 0 bases at J, with 12 bases in the middle. The CDR3 sequence is 15 residues long. CDR3 protein: CASSPTEGSTDTQYF. CDR3 DNA sequence: TGTGCCAGCAGTCCCACAGAAGGTAGCACAGATACGCAGTATTTT.

This CDR3 reads CASSLYMGQGYEQYV. In DNA, the CDR3 is TGTGCCAGCAGCTTGTATATGGGACAGGGCTACGAGCAGTACGTC. The chain is built from TRBV5-6 and TRBJ2-7, with 9 bases lining up with TRBD1. Unmatched junction bases numbered 5, after V lost 1 base and J lost 3 bases. This CDR3 region has 15 residues. The germline V gene encodes CDR1 SGHDT and CDR2 YYEEEE.

The rearrangement uses TRBV6-5 and TRBJ1-2, with D perhaps matching TRBD1 (6 bases). Germline lookup yields CDR1 MNHEY and CDR2 SVGAGI. The germline V and J ends were trimmed by 0 bases and 4 bases, with 12 bases remaining between them. The CDR3 totals 15 residues. In DNA form, the CDR3 reads TGTGCCAGCAGTTACTCGGTGGACAGTATCTATGGCTACACCTTC. Translating it yields CASSYSVDSIYGYTF.

The gene calls are TRBV6-4 and TRBJ2-3, with TRBD2 matching 9 bases. Germline V gives CDR1 MRHNA, CDR2 SNTAGT. This CDR3 is built from 15 residues. Trimming cost V 5 bases and J 3 bases; bases outside gene matches: 6. The DNA for the CDR3 is TGTGCCAGCAGTCGGACTAGCGAGCCGACAGATACGCAGTATTTT. It translates to CASSRTSEPTDTQYF.

This chain connects TRBV5-1 to TRBJ2-5; 12 nucleotides agree with TRBD2. Trimming took 0 bases from V and 5 from J; bases not matched to a gene: 8. Per the germline V gene, CDR1 is SGHRS and CDR2 is YFSETQ. The CDR3 extends over 17 amino acids. The chain's CDR3 is CASSLGLAGGMEETQYF. Here the CDR3 DNA reads TGCGCCAGCAGCTTGGGGCTAGCGGGGGGGATGGAGGAGACCCAGTACTTC.

The chain is built from TRBV27 and TRBJ2-7; D might be TRBD2 (5 bases). CDR3 length equals 13 residues. The germline V gene encodes CDR1 MNHEY and CDR2 SMNVEV (reference sequence). The ends were cut back, 5 bases at V and 0 bases at J, with 8 bases in the middle. CDR3 sequence reads: CASSPGSSYEQYF. The CDR3 DNA reads TGTGCCAGCAGTCCGGGGTCCTCCTACGAGCAGTACTTC.

This chain links TRBV13 with TRBJ2-5; no reliable D call. The length of the CDR3 is 13 residues. Trimming left V 2 bases short and J 5 bases short, with 9 bases between. CDR1 PRHDT and CDR2 FYEKMQ come from the germline V gene (reference sequence). CDR3 coding DNA: TGTGCCAGCAGCTTAAGGATCCCCGAGACCCAGTACTTC. It specifies CASSLRIPETQYF. The whole variable domain, remainder taken from reference TRBV13 and TRBJ2-5, is AAGVIQSPRHLIKEKRETATLKCYPIPRHDTVYWYQQGPGQDPQFLISFYEKMQSDKGSIPDRFSAQQFSDYHSELNMSSLELGDSALYFCASSLRIPETQYFGPGTRLLVL.

The V gene is TRBV7-8, the J gene TRBJ2-1, with D possibly TRBD1 on 5 matching bases. Trimming removed 2 bases from V and 0 bases from J, with 14 bases in between. Per germline, CDR1 SGHVS and CDR2 FQNEAQ. CDR3 length: 17 residues. The CDR3: CASSLMTAVSSYNEQFF. The CDR3, as DNA: TGTGCCAGCAGCTTAATGACAGCTGTGAGCTCCTACAATGAGCAGTTCTTC.

The chain carries TRBV19 and TRBJ2-3, with D hard to call. Germline V CDR1 and CDR2: LNHDA, SQIVND (reference sequence). The CDR3 length is 13 residues. V lost 4 bases and J 2 bases, leaving 7 bases between the germline ends. This chain's CDR3 is CASSTDDTDTQYF. CDR3 DNA: TGTGCCAGTAGTACGGACGACACAGATACGCAGTATTTT.

A word on this clone: The identical CDR3 is also encoded by other nucleotide sequences in the sample. V gene TRBV28 combines with J gene TRBJ1-4, with 9 bases aligning to TRBD1. The CDR3 runs to 15 residues. Losses at the gene ends were 4 bases for V and 5 bases for J; bases not matched to a gene: 5. The V gene's germline CDR1 is MDHEN and CDR2 SYDVKM. The CDR3 loop is CASSSGTGPNEKLFF. The CDR3 DNA sequence: TGTGCCAGCAGTTCTGGGACAGGGCCAAATGAAAAACTGTTTTTT.

In its sample, this clone was seen once. The chain recombines TRBV7-2 with TRBJ2-1; TRBD2 agrees at 10 bases. Germline CDR1 reads SGHTA; CDR2 reads FQGNSA. Unmatched junction bases numbered 15, after V lost 0 bases and J lost 13 bases. This CDR3 contains 17 residues. The CDR3: CASSLAPPPSGGPSQFF. CDR3 in DNA: TGTGCCAGCAGCTTAGCACCCCCCCCTAGCGGGGGCCCCAGTCAGTTCTTC.

In its sample, this clone was seen once. The rearrangement links TRBV9 to TRBJ2-2, with D tentatively TRBD2 (6 bases). V lost 0 bases and J 4 bases, leaving 13 bases between the germline ends. This CDR3 has 16 amino acids. The V gene's germline CDR1 is SGDLS and CDR2 YYNGEE. CDR3 loop: CASSVGAGLSTGELFF. Here the CDR3 DNA reads TGTGCCAGCAGCGTAGGGGCGGGGTTGAGCACCGGGGAGCTGTTTTTT.

V gene TRBV21-1 combines with J gene TRBJ2-3; TRBD1 is the table's D call, not checked against the DNA. TRBV21-1 is a recognized pseudogene. This CDR3 is 17 amino acids long. The CDR3 spells CASSKEAGTGATDTQYF. CDR3 nucleotides: TGTGCCAGCAGCAAAGAGGCGGGGACAGGGGCCACAGATACGCAGTATTTT.